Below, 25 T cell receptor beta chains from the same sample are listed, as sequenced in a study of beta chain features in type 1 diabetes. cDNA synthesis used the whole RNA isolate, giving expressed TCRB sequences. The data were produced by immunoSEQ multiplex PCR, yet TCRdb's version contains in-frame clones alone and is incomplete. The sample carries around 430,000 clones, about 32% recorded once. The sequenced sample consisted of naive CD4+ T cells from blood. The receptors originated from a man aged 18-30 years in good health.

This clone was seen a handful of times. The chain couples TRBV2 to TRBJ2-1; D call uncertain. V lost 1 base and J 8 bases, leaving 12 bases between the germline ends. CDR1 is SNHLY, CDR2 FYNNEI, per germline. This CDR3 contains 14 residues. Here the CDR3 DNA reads TGTGCCAGCAGTGAAGTTAGCCTCGAGGATGAGCAGTTCTTC. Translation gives CASSEVSLEDEQFF. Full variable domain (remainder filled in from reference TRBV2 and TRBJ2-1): EPEVTQTPSHQVTQMGQEVILRCVPISNHLYFYWYRQILGQKVEFLVSFYNNEISEKSEIFDDQFSVERPDGSNFTLKIRSTKLEDSAMYFCASSEVSLEDEQFFGPGTRLTVL.

The CDR3 protein is CASSPVGRWVKETQYF. The CDR3 coding sequence is TGTGCCAGCAGTCCGGTCGGGCGGTGGGTTAAAGAGACCCAGTACTTC. This chain joins TRBV28 and TRBJ2-5; D is uncertain. The CDR3 runs 16 residues. Per germline, CDR1 MDHEN and CDR2 SYDVKM. The V end was cut by 5 bases, the J end by 3 bases, with 19 bases between.

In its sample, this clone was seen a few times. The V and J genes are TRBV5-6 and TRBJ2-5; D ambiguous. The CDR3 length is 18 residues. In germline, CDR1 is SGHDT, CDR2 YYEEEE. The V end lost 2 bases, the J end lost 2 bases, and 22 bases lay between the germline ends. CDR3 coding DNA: TGTGCCAGCAGCTTCGGTCGGAAGGGCCCCCTACGGCAAGAGACCCAGTACTTC. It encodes CASSFGRKGPLRQETQYF.

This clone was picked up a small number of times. The CDR3 region is CASRRGSPLHF. The CDR3 DNA reads as TGTGCCAGCAGGAGGGGTTCACCCCTCCACTTT. This rearrangement joins TRBV28 to TRBJ1-6; weak D call: TRBD1 (5 bases). CDR1 is MDHEN and CDR2 is SYDVKM in the germline V gene. Trimming took 6 bases from V and 9 from J, leaving 6 bases between them. This CDR3 comprises 11 residues.

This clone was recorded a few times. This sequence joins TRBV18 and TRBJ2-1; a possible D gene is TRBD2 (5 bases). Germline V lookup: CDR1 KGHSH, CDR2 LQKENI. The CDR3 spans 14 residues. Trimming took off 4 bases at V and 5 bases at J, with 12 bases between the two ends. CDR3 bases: TGTGCCAGCTCACGGAAGGACTGGGACAATGAGCAGTTCTTC. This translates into CASSRKDWDNEQFF.

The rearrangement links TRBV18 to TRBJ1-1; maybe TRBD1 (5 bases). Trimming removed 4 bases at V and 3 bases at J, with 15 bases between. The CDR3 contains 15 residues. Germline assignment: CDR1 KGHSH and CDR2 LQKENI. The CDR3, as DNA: TGTGCCAGCTCACTACGGCGGGGGAGCGACACTGAAGCTTTCTTT. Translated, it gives CASSLRRGSDTEAFF.

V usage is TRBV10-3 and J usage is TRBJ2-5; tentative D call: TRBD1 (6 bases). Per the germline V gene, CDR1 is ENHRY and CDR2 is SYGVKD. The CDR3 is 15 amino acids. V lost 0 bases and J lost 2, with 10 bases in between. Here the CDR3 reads CAISESYRAQETQYF. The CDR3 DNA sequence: TGTGCCATCAGTGAGTCTTACAGGGCGCAAGAGACCCAGTACTTC.

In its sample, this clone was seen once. CDR3 in amino acids: CASSPPGRGPKETQYF. The CDR3 bases are TGTGCCAGTAGTCCCCCGGGCAGGGGGCCTAAAGAGACCCAGTACTTC. The chain uses TRBV19 and TRBJ2-5; TRBD1 matches 8 bases. Germline assignment: CDR1 LNHDA and CDR2 SQIVND (reference sequence). CDR3 length: 16 amino acids. V was clipped by 5 bases and J by 3 bases; unmatched bases: 11.

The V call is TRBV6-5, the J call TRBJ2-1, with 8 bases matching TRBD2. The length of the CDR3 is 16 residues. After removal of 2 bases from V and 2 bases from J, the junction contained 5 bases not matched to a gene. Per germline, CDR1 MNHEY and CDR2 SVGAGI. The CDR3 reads CASSYLSGRTYNEQFF. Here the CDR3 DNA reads TGTGCCAGCAGTTACCTGAGCGGGAGAACCTACAATGAGCAGTTCTTC.

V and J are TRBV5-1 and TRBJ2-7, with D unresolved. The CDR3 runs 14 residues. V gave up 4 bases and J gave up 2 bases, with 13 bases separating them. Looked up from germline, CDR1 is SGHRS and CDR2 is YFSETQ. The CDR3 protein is CASSPLTATYEQYF. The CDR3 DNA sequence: TGCGCCAGCAGCCCGCTGACGGCCACCTACGAGCAGTACTTC. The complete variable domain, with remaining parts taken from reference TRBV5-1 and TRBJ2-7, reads KAGVTQTPRYLIKTRGQQVTLSCSPISGHRSVSWYQQTPGQGLQFLFEYFSETQRNKGNFPGRFSGRQFSNSRSEMNVSTLELGDSALYLCASSPLTATYEQYFGPGTRLTVT.

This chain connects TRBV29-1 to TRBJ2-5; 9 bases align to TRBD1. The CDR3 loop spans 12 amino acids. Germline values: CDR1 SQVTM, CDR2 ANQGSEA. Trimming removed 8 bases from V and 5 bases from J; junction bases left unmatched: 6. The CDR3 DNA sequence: TGCAGCCTTGGACAGGGGCCGGAGACCCAGTACTTC. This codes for CSLGQGPETQYF.

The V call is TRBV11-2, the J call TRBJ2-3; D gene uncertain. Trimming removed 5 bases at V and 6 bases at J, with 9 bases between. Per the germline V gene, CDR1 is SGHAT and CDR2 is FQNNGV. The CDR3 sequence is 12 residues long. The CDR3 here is CASSIGLDTQYF. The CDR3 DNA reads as TGTGCCAGCAGCATTGGGCTGGATACGCAGTATTTT.

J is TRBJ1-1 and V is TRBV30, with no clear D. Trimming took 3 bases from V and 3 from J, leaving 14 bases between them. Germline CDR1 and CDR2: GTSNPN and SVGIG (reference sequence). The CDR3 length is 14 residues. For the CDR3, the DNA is TGTGCCTGGAGCTTTCGGGGTGGGGACACTGAAGCTTTCTTT. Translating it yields CAWSFRGGDTEAFF.

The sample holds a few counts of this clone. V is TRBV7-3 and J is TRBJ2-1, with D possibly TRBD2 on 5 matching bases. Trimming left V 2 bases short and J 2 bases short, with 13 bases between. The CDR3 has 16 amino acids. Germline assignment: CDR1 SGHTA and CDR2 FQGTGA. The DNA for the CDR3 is TGTGCCAGCAGCTTAGACCCTAGCCACACCTACAATGAGCAGTTCTTC. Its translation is CASSLDPSHTYNEQFF.

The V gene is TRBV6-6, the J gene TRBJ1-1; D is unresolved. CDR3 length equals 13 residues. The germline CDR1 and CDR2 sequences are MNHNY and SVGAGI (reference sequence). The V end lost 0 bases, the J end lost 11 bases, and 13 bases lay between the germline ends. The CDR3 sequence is CASSYSPLGEAFF. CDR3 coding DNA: TGTGCCAGCAGTTACTCTCCGTTGGGCGAGGCTTTCTTT.

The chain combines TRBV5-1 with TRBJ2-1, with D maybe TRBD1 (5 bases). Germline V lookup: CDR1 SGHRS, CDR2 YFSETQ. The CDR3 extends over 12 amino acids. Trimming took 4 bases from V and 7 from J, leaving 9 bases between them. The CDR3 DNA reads TGCGCCAGCAGCCCCAGGGTAAATGAGCAGTTCTTC. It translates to CASSPRVNEQFF.

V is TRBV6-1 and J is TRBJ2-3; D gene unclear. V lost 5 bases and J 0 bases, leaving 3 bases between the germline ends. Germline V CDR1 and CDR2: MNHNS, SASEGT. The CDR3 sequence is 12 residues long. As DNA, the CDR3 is TGTGCCAGCAGTTCGAGCACAGATACGCAGTATTTT. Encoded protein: CASSSSTDTQYF.

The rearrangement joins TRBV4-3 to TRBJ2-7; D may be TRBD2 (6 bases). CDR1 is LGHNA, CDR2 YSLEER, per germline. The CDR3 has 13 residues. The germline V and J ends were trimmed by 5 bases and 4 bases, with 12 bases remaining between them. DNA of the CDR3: TGCGCCAGCAGCAAAGGGACTCCGTACGAGCAGTACTTC. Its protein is CASSKGTPYEQYF.

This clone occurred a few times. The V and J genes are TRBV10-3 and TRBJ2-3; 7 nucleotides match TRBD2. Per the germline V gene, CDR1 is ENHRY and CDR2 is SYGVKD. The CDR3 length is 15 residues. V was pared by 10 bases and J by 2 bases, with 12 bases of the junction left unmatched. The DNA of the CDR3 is TGTGCCACCGACGTCGGGCGGGAGCCCACAGATACGCAGTATTTT. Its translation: CATDVGREPTDTQYF.

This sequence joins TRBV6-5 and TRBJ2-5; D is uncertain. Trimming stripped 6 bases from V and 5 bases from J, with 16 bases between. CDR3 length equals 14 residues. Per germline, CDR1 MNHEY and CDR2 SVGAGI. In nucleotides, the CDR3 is TGTGCCAGCAGCCCAGACACCTCCGGGGAGACCCAGTACTTC. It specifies CASSPDTSGETQYF.

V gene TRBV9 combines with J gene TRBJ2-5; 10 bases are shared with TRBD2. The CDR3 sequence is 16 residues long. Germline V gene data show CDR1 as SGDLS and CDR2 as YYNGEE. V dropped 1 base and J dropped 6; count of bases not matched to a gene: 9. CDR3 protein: CASSVTASGSGKTQYF. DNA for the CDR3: TGTGCCAGCAGCGTAACAGCTAGCGGGAGTGGGAAGACCCAGTACTTC. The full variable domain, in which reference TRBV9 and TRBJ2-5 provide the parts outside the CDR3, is DSGVTQTPKHLITATGQRVTLRCSPRSGDLSVYWYQQSLDQGLQFLIQYYNGEERAKGNILERFSAQQFPDLHSELNLSSLELGDSALYFCASSVTASGSGKTQYFGPGTRLLVL.

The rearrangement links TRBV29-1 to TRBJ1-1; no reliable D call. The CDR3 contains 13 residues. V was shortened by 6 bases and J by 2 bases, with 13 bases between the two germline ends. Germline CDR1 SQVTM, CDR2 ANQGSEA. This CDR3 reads CSVAAIANTEAFF. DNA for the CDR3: TGCAGCGTGGCGGCCATAGCCAACACTGAAGCTTTCTTT.

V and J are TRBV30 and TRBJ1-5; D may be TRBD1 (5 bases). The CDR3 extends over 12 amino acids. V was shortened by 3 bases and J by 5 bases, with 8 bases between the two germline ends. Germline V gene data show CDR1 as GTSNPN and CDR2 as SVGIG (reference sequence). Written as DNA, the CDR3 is TGTGCCTGGAGGGGGGGGGATCAGCCCCAGCATTTT. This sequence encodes CAWRGGDQPQHF. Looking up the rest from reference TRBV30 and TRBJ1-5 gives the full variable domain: SQTIHQWPATLVQPVGSPLSLECTVEGTSNPNLYWYRQAAGRGLQLLFYSVGIGQISSEVPQNLSASRPQDRQFILSSKKLLLSDSGFYLCAWRGGDQPQHFGDGTRLSIL.

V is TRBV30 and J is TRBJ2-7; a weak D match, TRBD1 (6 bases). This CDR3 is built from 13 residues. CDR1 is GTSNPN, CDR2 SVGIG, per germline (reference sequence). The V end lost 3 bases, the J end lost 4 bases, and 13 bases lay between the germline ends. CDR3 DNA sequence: TGTGCCTGGAGGGAGGACAGTCCGTACGAGCAGTACTTC. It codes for CAWREDSPYEQYF.

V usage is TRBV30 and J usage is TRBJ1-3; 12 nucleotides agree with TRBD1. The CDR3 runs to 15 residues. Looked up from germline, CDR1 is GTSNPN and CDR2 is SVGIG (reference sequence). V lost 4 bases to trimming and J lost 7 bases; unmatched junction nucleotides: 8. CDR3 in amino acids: CAWTPWDRGRNTIYF. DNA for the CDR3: TGTGCCTGGACTCCCTGGGACAGGGGGCGGAACACCATATATTTT.